These 26 T cell receptor beta chains were sequenced from one sample in a study of T cells after yellow fever vaccination. TCRdb independently ran MiXCR on the 5' RACE reads; one entry per CDR3 protein. The table has some 250,000 distinct CDR3 sequences, approximately 3.6% seen once. The source was PBMCs, collected 15 days after the yellow fever booster vaccination. The source is a man aged 18 to 30 who received the YFV17D yellow fever vaccine.

Concerning this clonotype: With a much larger clone just one base away, this may be a read error. V is TRBV5-1 and J is TRBJ1-2; 10 nucleotides line up with TRBD1. Germline lookup yields CDR1 SGHRS and CDR2 YFSETQ. This CDR3 spans 17 amino acids. The ends lost 3 bases at V and 8 bases at J; junction bases unmatched: 16. CDR3 protein: CASSWSGTGALGDGYTF. Here the CDR3 DNA reads TGCGCCAGCAGCTGGTCTGGGACAGGGGCCCTAGGAGACGGCTACACCTTC.

This clonotype was counted at least ten times. The DNA of the CDR3 is TGTGCCAGCAGCCGAACAGGGATGGGTACTGAAGCTTTCTTT. Its protein is CASSRTGMGTEAFF. The chain employs TRBV2 and TRBJ1-1; possibly TRBD1 for D (6 bases). Germline V gene lookup returns CDR1 SNHLY and CDR2 FYNNEI. The length of the CDR3 is 14 residues. Trimming took 6 bases from V and 5 from J, leaving 16 bases between them.

Only a few counts were recorded for this clonotype. V usage is TRBV23-1 and J usage is TRBJ2-5; D remains ambiguous. TRBV23-1 is noted as an ORF with a role that remains uncertain. The CDR3 runs 14 residues. V was trimmed by 3 bases and J by 2 bases, leaving 10 bases between them. In DNA form, the CDR3 reads TGCGCCAGCAGTCAGGGCGACTTTCAAGAGACCCAGTACTTC. Its protein product is CASSQGDFQETQYF.

This clonotype was recorded at least ten times. The CDR3 is CATGRGYEQYV. DNA for the CDR3: TGTGCCACCGGACGGGGCTACGAGCAGTACGTC. The rearrangement joins TRBV5-4 to TRBJ2-7, with D possibly TRBD2 on 5 matching bases. Trimming took 9 bases from V and 3 from J, leaving 10 bases between them. The CDR3 is 11 amino acids. In germline, CDR1 is SGHNT, CDR2 YYREEE (reference sequence).

This clonotype was observed many times. The chain carries TRBV5-1 and TRBJ1-6; TRBD1 aligns across 7 bases. Germline CDR1 and CDR2: SGHRS and YFSETQ. The CDR3 length is 15 residues. V lost 5 bases and J lost 3; bases outside the gene matches: 5. As DNA, the CDR3 is TGCGCCAGCAGAGGACAGGCCGTCTATAATTCACCCCTCCACTTT. It encodes CASRGQAVYNSPLHF.

This clonotype was seen many times. V is TRBV10-3 and J is TRBJ2-7; D is unresolved. The CDR3 covers 13 residues. Trimming took off 10 bases at V and 1 base at J, with 14 bases between the two ends. Germline V gives CDR1 ENHRY, CDR2 SYGVKD. The CDR3 sequence is CATRATLSYEQYF. DNA of the CDR3: TGTGCCACCCGGGCTACCCTATCCTACGAGCAGTACTTC.

This clonotype was picked up many times. The CDR3: CSATARTGVDEQYF. CDR3 DNA: TGCAGTGCAACGGCGAGGACAGGGGTTGACGAGCAGTACTTC. The chain carries TRBV20-1 and TRBJ2-7; 9 nucleotides align to TRBD1. In germline, CDR1 is DFQATT, CDR2 SNEGSKA (reference sequence). The J segment lost 5 bases and the V segment lost 6 bases, leaving 11 bases of the junction unmatched. This CDR3 is built from 14 residues.

This clonotype was detected many times. The chain links TRBV10-3 to TRBJ1-2, with TRBD1 as a possible D gene (5 bases). In germline, CDR1 is ENHRY, CDR2 SYGVKD. V shed 4 bases and J shed 4 bases, with 13 bases lying between them. CDR3 length: 14 residues. CDR3 coding DNA: TGTGCCATCAGTGTAGGCCAGGGAAGCTATGGCTACACCTTC. Its protein product is CAISVGQGSYGYTF.

This clonotype was counted between two and nine times. The genes are TRBV9 and TRBJ2-1; possibly TRBD2 for D (6 bases). The V gene lost 3 bases and the J gene lost 8 bases, with 12 bases spanning the gap. This CDR3 is built from 13 residues. CDR1 SGDLS and CDR2 YYNGEE come from the germline V gene. This CDR3 is CASSGSSAYEQFF. CDR3 bases: TGTGCCAGCAGCGGTTCTAGCGCCTATGAGCAGTTCTTC.

This clonotype was observed many times. This chain joins TRBV4-1 and TRBJ1-4; D unclear. V dropped 1 base and J dropped 0 bases, with 9 bases sitting between them. This CDR3 region has 16 residues. Germline CDR1 is MGHRA and CDR2 is YSYEKL. DNA for the CDR3: TGCGCCAGCAGCCAAGCGTACGGGTCAACTAATGAAAAACTGTTTTTT. This encodes CASSQAYGSTNEKLFF.

Many counts were recorded for this clonotype. The V and J genes are TRBV19 and TRBJ1-1, with unresolved D. Per the germline V gene, CDR1 is LNHDA and CDR2 is SQIVND (reference sequence). CDR3 length: 11 residues. V gave up 8 bases and J gave up 5 bases, with 9 bases separating them. The CDR3 DNA follows: TGTGCCAGTGGACGTGGTACTGAAGCTTTCTTT. Translated: CASGRGTEAFF.

This clonotype was counted many times. The V gene is TRBV5-4, the J gene TRBJ2-2; 7 positions agree with TRBD1. Germline-derived CDR1 and CDR2 are SGHNT and YYREEE (reference sequence). V was pared by 6 bases and J by 5 bases, with 4 bases of the junction left unmatched. This CDR3 contains 13 residues. CDR3 amino acids: CASIKQGTGELFF. The CDR3 DNA reads TGTGCCAGCATAAAACAGGGGACCGGGGAGCTGTTTTTT.

This clonotype was seen many times. The V gene is TRBV10-2, the J gene TRBJ1-2; D is ambiguous. Germline values: CDR1 WSHSY, CDR2 SAAADI. This CDR3 has 14 residues. Between the trimmed V and J ends, which lost 3 bases and 9 bases, there was a span of 17 bases. The CDR3 is CASSDTGSVVSYTF. As DNA, the CDR3 is TGCGCCAGCAGTGATACGGGGAGCGTGGTGAGCTACACCTTC.

At least ten counts were recorded for this clonotype. This sequence joins TRBV7-3 and TRBJ1-1, with a possible D match to TRBD1 (6 bases). Germline values: CDR1 SGHTA, CDR2 FQGTGA. V lost 1 base, J lost 2 bases, and 8 bases lay in between. This CDR3 has 14 residues. The CDR3 reads CASSLIGGNTEAFF. CDR3 sequence (DNA): TGTGCCAGCAGCTTAATAGGGGGAAACACTGAAGCTTTCTTT.

This clonotype occurred many times. The chain couples TRBV7-2 to TRBJ2-1, with 13 bases aligning to TRBD2. CDR1 and CDR2 (germline): SGHTA, FQGNSA. Losses at the gene ends were 7 bases for V and 0 bases for J; bases not matched to a gene: 9. CDR3 length equals 18 residues. CDR3 nucleotides: TGTGCCAGCAAAGGACTAGCGGGGGCCCAAAGCTCCTACAATGAGCAGTTCTTC. Protein: CASKGLAGAQSSYNEQFF. The whole variable domain, filled in from reference TRBV7-2 and TRBJ2-1, reads GAGVSQSPSNKVTEKGKDVELRCDPISGHTALYWYRQSLGQGLEFLIYFQGNSAPDKSGLPSDRFSAERTGGSVSTLTIQRTQQEDSAVYLCASKGLAGAQSSYNEQFFGPGTRLTVL.

This clonotype was seen at least ten times. The chain carries TRBV7-3 and TRBJ2-1; 11 bases map to TRBD2. Germline V gene lookup returns CDR1 SGHTA and CDR2 FQGTGA. There are 15 residues in the CDR3. V lost 4 bases and J lost 4; bases outside the gene matches: 3. The CDR3 here is CASSSTSGNYNEQFF. DNA of the CDR3: TGTGCCAGCAGCTCGACTAGCGGGAATTACAATGAGCAGTTCTTC.

This clonotype was observed many times. V gene TRBV25-1 combines with J gene TRBJ1-4; 7 nucleotides match TRBD1. After removal of 10 bases from V and 8 bases from J, the junction contained 13 bases not matched to a gene. CDR3 length equals 14 residues. Germline values: CDR1 MGHDK, CDR2 SYGVNS. CDR3 protein: CATEETGRREKLFF. The CDR3 DNA follows: TGTGCCACCGAGGAGACAGGGCGTCGGGAAAAACTGTTTTTT.

This clonotype has a count of ten or more. The V call is TRBV7-2, the J call TRBJ2-3; TRBD2 aligns across 12 bases. V shed 7 bases and J 5 bases; nucleotides not matched to a gene: 4. Germline V gives CDR1 SGHTA, CDR2 FQGNSA. This CDR3 comprises 14 residues. CDR3 nucleotide sequence: TGTGCCAGCACCCTAGCGGGGGGGCTAGATACGCAGTATTTT. Protein sequence: CASTLAGGLDTQYF. Drawing the rest from reference TRBV7-2 and TRBJ2-3, the complete variable domain is GAGVSQSPSNKVTEKGKDVELRCDPISGHTALYWYRQSLGQGLEFLIYFQGNSAPDKSGLPSDRFSAERTGGSVSTLTIQRTQQEDSAVYLCASTLAGGLDTQYFGPGTRLTVL.

There are many counts of this clonotype. The chain links TRBV5-4 to TRBJ2-7, with 7 bases matching TRBD1. The germline gives CDR1 SGHNT, CDR2 YYREEE (reference sequence). The CDR3 extends over 16 amino acids. V was pared by 0 bases and J by 3 bases, with 9 bases of the junction left unmatched. In nucleotides, the CDR3 is TGTGCCAGCAGCTTGGCCGCGGACAGGCGAGACTACGAGCAGTACTTC. Protein: CASSLAADRRDYEQYF.

This clonotype was recorded at least ten times. This chain connects TRBV20-1 to TRBJ2-2; D may be TRBD2 (5 bases). There are 13 residues in the CDR3. The ends were cut back, 5 bases at V and 4 bases at J, with 11 bases in the middle. Per germline, CDR1 DFQATT and CDR2 SNEGSKA (reference sequence). CDR3 nucleotides: TGCAGTGCTGCAAGCGGCCGCACCGGGGAGCTGTTTTTT. It translates to CSAASGRTGELFF.

This clonotype has ten or more counts. The rearrangement links TRBV3-1 to TRBJ2-1; tentatively, D is TRBD2 (6 bases). The V end lost 0 bases, the J end lost 7 bases, and 19 bases lay between the germline ends. CDR3 size: 17 residues. Germline CDR1 LGHDT, CDR2 YNNKEL (reference sequence). CDR3 sequence: CASSQEFSNGGRNEQFF. The CDR3 bases are TGTGCCAGCAGCCAAGAGTTCAGTAACGGGGGAAGGAATGAGCAGTTCTTC.

This clonotype has at least ten counts. The gene calls are TRBV7-9 and TRBJ2-6; TRBD1 or TRBD2 may be the D gene (5 bases each). Per germline, CDR1 SEHNR and CDR2 FQNEAQ (reference sequence). The V and J ends lost 6 bases and 3 bases respectively, with 18 bases between them. The CDR3 consists of 17 residues. The chain's CDR3 is CASRKGWGLVGANVLTF. The CDR3 nucleotides read TGTGCCAGCAGGAAGGGTTGGGGGTTGGTTGGGGCCAACGTCCTGACTTTC.

Many counts were recorded for this clonotype. The chain joins TRBV2 to TRBJ1-2, with a possible D match to TRBD1 (5 bases). CDR1 is SNHLY and CDR2 is FYNNEI in the germline V gene. This CDR3 has 13 amino acids. The germline V and J ends were trimmed by 4 bases and 7 bases, with 13 bases remaining between them. The CDR3 DNA follows: TGTGCCAGCAGTGTTAACCGGGACCTTGGCTACACCTTC. Protein: CASSVNRDLGYTF.

This clonotype turned up a few times. This rearrangement joins TRBV18 to TRBJ1-5; D unresolved. V was pared by 2 bases and J by 5 bases, with 7 bases between. In germline, CDR1 is KGHSH, CDR2 LQKENI. CDR3 length: 13 residues. The CDR3 region is CASSPKRDQPQHF. The CDR3, as DNA: TGTGCCAGCTCACCAAAAAGGGATCAGCCCCAGCATTTT.

About this clonotype itself: A read error is possible here, since a much larger clone lies one base away. The rearrangement joins TRBV7-2 to TRBJ1-2; 8 bases fit TRBD1. CDR1 is SGHTA and CDR2 is FQGNSA in the germline V gene. The junction had 12 bases not matched to a gene; V was cut back by 6 bases and J by 6 bases. This CDR3 is 15 amino acids long. The CDR3 DNA is TGTGCCAGCAGACGAGACAGGGGTTGGGAGAATGGCTACACCTTC. Protein product: CASRRDRGWENGYTF.

The table lists this clonotype with many counts. The chain carries TRBV28 and TRBJ2-7; the D gene is possibly TRBD2 (5 bases). The V gene's germline CDR1 is MDHEN and CDR2 SYDVKM. V was cut by 10 bases and J by 3 bases, with 10 bases left in between. The CDR3 length is 11 residues. CDR3 nucleotide sequence: TGTGCCACCGGACTTCACTACGAGCAGTACGTC. This translates into CATGLHYEQYV.